This passage covers 31 T cell receptor beta chains from one sample sequenced in a study of blood T cells in healthy people across ages. For the second PCR, which ran for roughly 6 to 12 cycles, a sample-barcoded 5' primer and a J-beta primer mix were used. Via MiXCR, TCRdb re-called the 5' RACE reads, giving one row per CDR3 protein. The table lists hundreds of thousands of distinct CDR3 sequences, 49% of them singletons. Sample: blood. These receptors all stem from a woman aged 55-70 years in good health.

Only one count was recorded for this clonotype. The J gene is TRBJ2-3, the V gene TRBV7-9; D may be TRBD2 (6 bases). Trimming stripped 4 bases from V and 2 bases from J, with 16 bases between. There are 16 residues in the CDR3. Germline CDR1 reads SEHNR; CDR2 reads FQNEAQ (reference sequence). The CDR3 nucleotides are TGTGCCAGCAGCTCAGCTACTGGCGGGAACACAGATACGCAGTATTTT. Translation gives CASSSATGGNTDTQYF.

The chain couples TRBV20-1 to TRBJ1-2; D ambiguous. The CDR3 sequence is 11 residues long. V gave up 0 bases and J gave up 7 bases, with 6 bases separating them. In germline, CDR1 is DFQATT, CDR2 SNEGSKA (reference sequence). Here the CDR3 reads CSARDITGYTF. The CDR3 DNA follows: TGCAGTGCTAGAGATATCACTGGCTACACCTTC.

The chain couples TRBV7-2 to TRBJ2-1, with 8 bases fitting TRBD1. The J call may be incorrect, as the DNA end agrees better with TRBJ2-7. CDR1 and CDR2 from the germline V gene are SGHTA and FQGNSA. This CDR3 region has 16 residues. CDR3 sequence reads: CASSFPPGGSYNEQYF. CDR3 nucleotides: TGTGCCAGCAGCTTCCCCCCAGGGGGCTCCTACAATGAGCAGTACTTC.

The rearrangement uses TRBV2 and TRBJ1-6; D perhaps matches TRBD1 (6 bases). V was cut by 7 bases and J by 7 bases, with 11 bases left in between. The CDR3 contains 13 residues. Germline assignment: CDR1 SNHLY and CDR2 FYNNEI. As DNA, the CDR3 is TGTGCCAGCAAAAGGGACAAAAATTCACCCCTCCACTTT. Encoded protein: CASKRDKNSPLHF. Looking up the rest from reference TRBV2 and TRBJ1-6 gives the full variable domain: EPEVTQTPSHQVTQMGQEVILRCVPISNHLYFYWYRQILGQKVEFLVSFYNNEISEKSEIFDDQFSVERPDGSNFTLKIRSTKLEDSAMYFCASKRDKNSPLHFGNGTRLTVT.

There are many counts of this clonotype. This chain joins TRBV7-9 and TRBJ2-1; 11 positions match TRBD2. The germline CDR1 and CDR2 sequences are SEHNR and FQNEAQ (reference sequence). This CDR3 contains 16 residues. Trimming cost V 1 base and J 4 bases; bases outside gene matches: 3. In DNA form, the CDR3 reads TGTGCCAGCAGCTTAGAGGGGACTAGCGGTTACAATGAGCAGTTCTTC. It codes for CASSLEGTSGYNEQFF.

The CDR3 is CASSQVQAQGLNSPLHF. The CDR3, as DNA: TGTGCCAGCAGCCAAGTACAAGCGCAGGGTTTAAATTCACCCCTCCACTTT. This rearrangement joins TRBV4-2 to TRBJ1-6; possible D gene TRBD1, 5 bases. CDR3 length equals 17 residues. The V end was cut by 1 base, the J end by 7 bases, with 17 bases between. Germline lookup yields CDR1 LGHNA and CDR2 YNFKEQ.

This clonotype turned up a few times. The chain has TRBV10-3 and TRBJ2-3; 13 bases are shared with TRBD2. This CDR3 is 15 amino acids long. Unmatched junction bases numbered 5, after V lost 6 bases and J lost 5 bases. CDR1 is ENHRY, CDR2 SYGVKD, per germline. CDR3 sequence: CAISGLAGAVDTQYF. The DNA for the CDR3 is TGTGCCATCAGCGGACTAGCGGGAGCGGTAGATACGCAGTATTTT.

The chain carries TRBV28 and TRBJ2-7; D may be TRBD1 (6 bases). Trimming took 8 bases from V and 2 from J, leaving 16 bases between them. In germline, CDR1 is MDHEN, CDR2 SYDVKM. The CDR3 covers 14 residues. CDR3 bases: TGTGCCAGCGGGGTCAGGGGTCCTCCCTACGAGCAGTACTTC. Protein: CASGVRGPPYEQYF.

This clonotype was detected only a few times. The chain joins TRBV5-1 to TRBJ2-1; no definite D call. The CDR3 has 13 amino acids. CDR1 is SGHRS and CDR2 is YFSETQ in the germline V gene. Trimming shortened V by 2 bases and J by 7 bases, and 10 bases separated the two germline ends. In DNA, the CDR3 is TGCGCCAGCAGCTTAGACGCTGTGAATGAGCAGTTCTTC. This gives the protein CASSLDAVNEQFF. The complete variable domain, with remaining parts taken from reference TRBV5-1 and TRBJ2-1, reads KAGVTQTPRYLIKTRGQQVTLSCSPISGHRSVSWYQQTPGQGLQFLFEYFSETQRNKGNFPGRFSGRQFSNSRSEMNVSTLELGDSALYLCASSLDAVNEQFFGPGTRLTVL.

The chain recombines TRBV29-1 with TRBJ2-3; the D is unclear. V shed 0 bases and J shed 1 base, with 11 bases lying between them. The CDR3 runs 15 residues. Germline lookup yields CDR1 SQVTM and CDR2 ANQGSEA. DNA of the CDR3: TGCAGCGTTGAAGATCTTTGGAGCGGCACAGATACGCAGTATTTT. It specifies CSVEDLWSGTDTQYF.

The chain is built from TRBV10-3 and TRBJ2-3; the D is unclear. Trimming removed 6 bases from V and 2 bases from J, with 9 bases in between. This CDR3 has 13 residues. Germline lookup yields CDR1 ENHRY and CDR2 SYGVKD. The CDR3 nucleotides are TGTGCCATCAGGGACGAGGTCACAGATACGCAGTATTTT. Translation gives CAIRDEVTDTQYF.

J is TRBJ2-5 and V is TRBV12-3 or TRBV12-4; TRBD2 matches at 7 bases. The DNA end lines up better with TRBJ2-7; the J call may be wrong. The CDR3 totals 14 residues. CDR3 nucleotides: TGTGCCAGCAGTGCGCGGGGAGGGTCCATCGAGCAGTACTTC. Translated, it gives CASSARGGSIEQYF.

This sequence joins TRBV28 and TRBJ2-5, with 9 bases lining up with TRBD1. The CDR3 is 15 amino acids. Looked up from germline, CDR1 is MDHEN and CDR2 is SYDVKM. The V gene end was trimmed by 8 bases and the J gene end by 11 bases; junction bases not matched to a gene: 18. CDR3 region: CASGSGTGFSNEQYF. CDR3 DNA sequence: TGTGCCAGCGGTTCCGGGACAGGGTTTTCTAATGAGCAGTACTTC.

The chain is built from TRBV7-9 and TRBJ2-5, with D perhaps matching TRBD1 (5 bases). The CDR3 is made up of 12 amino acids. Per the germline V gene, CDR1 is SEHNR and CDR2 is FQNEAQ (reference sequence). V was cut by 8 bases and J by 3 bases, with 10 bases left in between. CDR3: CASSTDEETQYF. CDR3 bases: TGTGCCAGCTCGACAGACGAAGAGACCCAGTACTTC.

This clonotype has more than one count but fewer than ten. This chain joins TRBV29-1 and TRBJ2-5; TRBD2 matches 9 bases. Germline trimming cut 6 bases from V and 1 base from J; bases unmatched to any gene: 6. The CDR3 extends over 14 amino acids. The germline gives CDR1 SQVTM, CDR2 ANQGSEA. The CDR3 here is CSVPTSGSQETQYF. The CDR3 nucleotides are TGCAGCGTCCCGACTAGCGGATCCCAAGAGACCCAGTACTTC.

This clonotype came up a few times. The chain joins TRBV20-1 to TRBJ2-1; D possibly corresponds to TRBD2 (6 bases). The CDR3 is made up of 15 amino acids. CDR1 DFQATT and CDR2 SNEGSKA come from the germline V gene (reference sequence). V lost 3 bases to trimming and J lost 7 bases, with 19 bases between them. DNA for the CDR3: TGCAGTGCTAGGGTGTGGGGGGTGCTATTGAATGAGCAGTTCTTC. Its translation is CSARVWGVLLNEQFF.

J is TRBJ2-4 and V is TRBV7-2; 10 bases map to TRBD1. The CDR3 spans 15 residues. Trimming cost V 4 bases and J 8 bases; bases outside gene matches: 8. Germline CDR1 and CDR2: SGHTA and FQGNSA. This CDR3 is CASSYQTGGSDIQYF. CDR3 nucleotide sequence: TGTGCCAGCAGCTATCAGACAGGGGGCAGTGACATTCAGTACTTC.

The V call is TRBV20-1, the J call TRBJ2-1; D is possibly TRBD2 (5 bases). V lost 3 bases and J lost 8, with 17 bases in between. CDR3 length: 14 amino acids. The germline gives CDR1 DFQATT, CDR2 SNEGSKA (reference sequence). The CDR3 bases are TGCAGTGCTAGGGACTTAAAGTTTTTGTATGAGCAGTTCTTC. This gives the protein CSARDLKFLYEQFF.

This clonotype was found many times. This rearrangement joins TRBV29-1 to TRBJ2-5; D is unclear. With 7 bases removed from V and 11 bases from J, the gap between germline ends came to 17 bases. The CDR3 consists of 11 residues. Looked up from germline, CDR1 is SQVTM and CDR2 is ANQGSEA. The DNA for the CDR3 is TGCAGCGCCGCCCAAGCTTATGAGCAGTACTTC. This sequence encodes CSAAQAYEQYF.

This clonotype has a handful of counts. The J gene is TRBJ2-7, the V gene TRBV2, with a weak D call TRBD2 (7 bases). The germline V gene encodes CDR1 SNHLY and CDR2 FYNNEI. V shed 3 bases and J shed 3 bases, with 12 bases lying between them. This CDR3 region has 14 residues. CDR3 bases: TGTGCCAGCAGTGAGGGAGGGGGGCGCTACGAGCAGTACTTC. Protein: CASSEGGGRYEQYF.

The rearrangement uses TRBV5-6 and TRBJ2-3; D is unresolved. The V and J ends lost 4 bases and 2 bases respectively, with 17 bases between them. From germline, CDR1 is SGHDT and CDR2 YYEEEE. This CDR3 has 16 amino acids. CDR3 bases: TGTGCCAGCAGCCCTGGTGCATCGATCATCACAGATACGCAGTATTTT. Amino acid sequence: CASSPGASIITDTQYF.

In this sample, this clonotype turned up a few times. The V and J genes are TRBV7-2 and TRBJ2-5, with D hard to call. There are 13 residues in the CDR3. Per germline, CDR1 SGHTA and CDR2 FQGNSA. The V and J ends lost 5 bases and 7 bases respectively, with 14 bases between them. The CDR3 DNA is TGTGCCAGCAGCGAGACAAAGAAAGTGACCCAGTACTTC. This sequence encodes CASSETKKVTQYF. Looking up the rest from reference TRBV7-2 and TRBJ2-5 gives the full variable domain: GAGVSQSPSNKVTEKGKDVELRCDPISGHTALYWYRQSLGQGLEFLIYFQGNSAPDKSGLPSDRFSAERTGGSVSTLTIQRTQQEDSAVYLCASSETKKVTQYFGPGTRLLVL.

This clonotype was seen a handful of times. The gene calls are TRBV6-6 and TRBJ2-7; 8 bases agree with TRBD2. Germline CDR1 reads MNHNY; CDR2 reads SVGAGI (reference sequence). Trimming removed 6 bases from V and 0 bases from J; junction bases left unmatched: 1. The CDR3 has 13 residues. CDR3 DNA: TGTGCCAGCAGGGGGACTAGCTCCTACGAGCAGTACTTC. The encoded protein is CASRGTSSYEQYF.

As to this clonotype: Mismatch with germline at one junction end may stem from a read error. The J gene is TRBJ2-2, the V gene TRBV6-5; D gene uncertain. Germline V CDR1 and CDR2: MNHEY, SVGAGI. The CDR3 is made up of 14 amino acids. The CDR3 sequence: CASSDRSSPGELFF. The CDR3 DNA reads as TGTGCCAGCAGTGATAGATCGTCCCCCGGTGAGCTGTTTTTT.

This clonotype was seen a handful of times. V usage is TRBV5-1 and J usage is TRBJ2-3; 7 positions agree with TRBD2. Germline V gene lookup returns CDR1 SGHRS and CDR2 YFSETQ. The CDR3 runs 16 residues. Trimming removed 4 bases from V and 0 bases from J; junction bases left unmatched: 8. The CDR3 DNA reads TGCGCCAGCAGCCCGAAGCTAGCGGCTAGCACAGATACGCAGTATTTT. Protein: CASSPKLAASTDTQYF. Full variable domain (outside the CDR3, taken from reference TRBV5-1 and TRBJ2-3): KAGVTQTPRYLIKTRGQQVTLSCSPISGHRSVSWYQQTPGQGLQFLFEYFSETQRNKGNFPGRFSGRQFSNSRSEMNVSTLELGDSALYLCASSPKLAASTDTQYFGPGTRLTVL.

A few counts support this clonotype. This rearrangement joins TRBV6-6 to TRBJ2-7, with D possibly being TRBD1 (6 bases). Germline loops: CDR1 MNHNY, CDR2 SVGAGI (reference sequence). This CDR3 contains 15 residues. Deletions cut 7 bases from V and 0 bases from J, with 16 bases between. In DNA form, the CDR3 reads TGTGCCAGCACCCCTGACAGGTCTTACTCCTACGAGCAGTACTTC. As protein: CASTPDRSYSYEQYF.

This rearrangement joins TRBV18 to TRBJ2-3, with TRBD2 matching 10 bases. The CDR3 length is 20 residues. The J segment lost 0 bases and the V segment lost 0 bases, leaving 12 bases of the junction unmatched. Germline-derived CDR1 and CDR2 are KGHSH and LQKENI. The CDR3 nucleotides read TGTGCCAGCTCACCACCGGGGATAGCGGGAGGAAGGAGGAGCACAGATACGCAGTATTTT. Translation: CASSPPGIAGGRRSTDTQYF.

This clonotype was seen only once. The gene calls are TRBV15 and TRBJ2-5, with D uncertain. The CDR3 totals 15 residues. V was pared by 3 bases and J by 2 bases, with 13 bases between. CDR1 LNHNV and CDR2 YYDKDF come from the germline V gene (reference sequence). The CDR3 sequence: CATSSERLEQETQYF. CDR3 nucleotide sequence: TGTGCCACCAGCAGTGAACGCCTAGAACAAGAGACCCAGTACTTC. Together with reference TRBV15 and TRBJ2-5, the CDR3 gives the full variable domain: DAMVIQNPRYQVTQFGKPVTLSCSQTLNHNVMYWYQQKSSQAPKLLFHYYDKDFNNEADTPDNFQSRRPNTSFCFLDIRSPGLGDTAMYLCATSSERLEQETQYFGPGTRLLVL.

The rearrangement joins TRBV20-1 to TRBJ2-7, with 9 bases identical to TRBD1. CDR1 DFQATT and CDR2 SNEGSKA come from the germline V gene (reference sequence). This CDR3 comprises 15 residues. Unmatched junction bases numbered 6, after V lost 1 base and J lost 2 bases. The CDR3 loop reads CSARVSRTGAYEQYF. The DNA for the CDR3 is TGCAGTGCTAGAGTGTCGAGGACAGGGGCCTACGAGCAGTACTTC.

CDR3 sequence (DNA): TGTGCCAGCAGCTTATGGGAGCCTCACCAGGGGCAGTTCTTC. Its translation is CASSLWEPHQGQFF. J is TRBJ2-1 and V is TRBV7-9; D is tentatively TRBD1 or TRBD2 (5 bases each). Germline loops: CDR1 SEHNR, CDR2 FQNEAQ (reference sequence). With 2 bases removed from V and 12 bases from J, the gap between germline ends came to 17 bases. The CDR3 runs 14 residues.

The sample holds many counts of this clonotype. The J gene is TRBJ2-6, the V gene TRBV4-3; 10 positions agree with TRBD2. Looked up from germline, CDR1 is LGHNA and CDR2 is YSLEER. V lost 1 base and J lost 1; bases outside the gene matches: 7. This CDR3 spans 19 amino acids. CDR3 in amino acids: CASSQAYPAGGSGANVLTF. The CDR3 nucleotides are TGCGCCAGCAGCCAAGCATACCCAGCGGGAGGGTCTGGGGCCAACGTCCTGACTTTC.